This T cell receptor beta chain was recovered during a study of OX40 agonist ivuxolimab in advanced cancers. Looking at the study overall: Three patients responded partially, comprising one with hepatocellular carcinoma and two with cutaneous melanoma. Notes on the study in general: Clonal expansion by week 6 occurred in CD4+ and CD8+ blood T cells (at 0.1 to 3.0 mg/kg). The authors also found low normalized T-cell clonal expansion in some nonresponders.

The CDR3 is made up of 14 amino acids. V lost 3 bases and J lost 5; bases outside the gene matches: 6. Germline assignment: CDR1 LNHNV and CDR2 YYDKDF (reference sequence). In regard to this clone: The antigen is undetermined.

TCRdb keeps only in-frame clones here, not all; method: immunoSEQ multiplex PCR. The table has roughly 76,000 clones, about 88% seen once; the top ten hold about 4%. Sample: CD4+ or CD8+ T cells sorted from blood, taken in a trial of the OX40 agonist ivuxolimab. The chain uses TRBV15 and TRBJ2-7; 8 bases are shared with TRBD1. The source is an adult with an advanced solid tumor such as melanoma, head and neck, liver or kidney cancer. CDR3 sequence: CATSRDRVVDEQYF. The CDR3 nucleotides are TGTGCCACCAGCAGGGACAGGGTGGTCGACGAGCAGTACTTC.